Shown below are 32 T cell receptor beta chains from a single sample sequenced in a study of blood T cells in healthy people across ages. PCR was performed a second time for about 7 to 11 cycles using a sample-barcoded 5' primer and a J-beta primer mix. TCRdb used MiXCR to reprocess the 5' RACE reads, holding one entry per CDR3 protein. This table holds roughly 1.4 million distinct CDR3 sequences, 59% found once. The source material was blood. Receptor source: a man aged 18 to 35 in good health.

The chain uses TRBV2 and TRBJ2-3; 11 nucleotides align to TRBD1. Germline loops: CDR1 SNHLY, CDR2 FYNNEI. This CDR3 contains 16 residues. Germline trimming cut 7 bases from V and 6 bases from J; bases unmatched to any gene: 12. The CDR3 nucleotides are TGTGCCAGCAATTCAAATTGGGACAGGGGGTTGGATACGCAGTATTTT. It specifies CASNSNWDRGLDTQYF.

CDR3 coding DNA: TGTGCCAGCAGTCCTAGACAGAACACCGGGGAGCTGTTTTTT. It yields the protein CASSPRQNTGELFF. This chain uses TRBV12-3 or TRBV12-4 with TRBJ2-2; unclear D gene. This CDR3 region has 14 residues. Trimming shortened V by 5 bases and J by 1 base, and 8 bases separated the two germline ends.

The CDR3 sequence: CAIRLGTANTGELFF. CDR3 DNA: TGTGCCATCAGGCTCGGGACGGCGAACACCGGGGAGCTGTTTTTT. V usage is TRBV10-3 and J usage is TRBJ2-2; perhaps D is TRBD1 or TRBD2 (5 bases each). The length of the CDR3 is 15 residues. V lost 6 bases, J lost 0 bases, and 11 bases lay in between. Germline V lookup: CDR1 ENHRY, CDR2 SYGVKD.

The rearrangement uses TRBV27 and TRBJ1-1; D gene uncertain. V was clipped by 7 bases and J by 6 bases, with 21 bases between them. Germline V gene sequence: CDR1 MNHEY, CDR2 SMNVEV (reference sequence). This CDR3 is built from 15 residues. CDR3 sequence reads: CASISPTASSPEAFF. DNA of the CDR3: TGTGCCAGCATATCACCCACAGCTAGTAGCCCTGAAGCTTTCTTT.

The rearrangement links TRBV11-1 to TRBJ2-1, with unresolved D. The CDR3 is 14 amino acids. Trimming took off 5 bases at V and 15 bases at J, with 23 bases between the two ends. In germline, CDR1 is SGHAT, CDR2 FQDESV (reference sequence). CDR3 DNA sequence: TGTGCCAGCAGCCCCCGTGATCGTTCCCAAGGACGGTTCTTC. Translated: CASSPRDRSQGRFF. Filled out from reference TRBV11-1 and TRBJ2-1, the complete variable domain reads EAEVAQSPRYKITEKSQAVAFWCDPISGHATLYWYRQILGQGPELLVQFQDESVVDDSQLPKDRFSAERLKGVDSTLKIQPAELGDSAMYLCASSPRDRSQGRFFGPGTRLTVL.

This clonotype was detected once. The V and J genes are TRBV15 and TRBJ2-5; 8 bases match TRBD1. The CDR3 extends over 14 amino acids. Unmatched junction bases numbered 5, after V lost 3 bases and J lost 5 bases. The germline V gene has CDR1 LNHNV and CDR2 YYDKDF (reference sequence). The DNA of the CDR3 is TGTGCCACCAGCAGCGACAGGGGACGCGAGACCCAGTACTTC. Encoded protein: CATSSDRGRETQYF.

In this sample, this clonotype turned up a few times. The chain joins TRBV7-9 to TRBJ1-2; D perhaps matches TRBD1 (6 bases). Per the germline V gene, CDR1 is SEHNR and CDR2 is FQNEAQ (reference sequence). The ends were cut back, 5 bases at V and 8 bases at J, with 15 bases in the middle. The CDR3 is 13 amino acids. In nucleotides, the CDR3 is TGTGCCAGCAGCCTAAACAGGGCACCCGGCTACACCTTC. This sequence encodes CASSLNRAPGYTF.

V and J are TRBV7-2 and TRBJ2-3; D might be TRBD2 (6 bases). The CDR3 covers 15 residues. Between the trimmed V and J ends, which lost 4 bases and 4 bases, there was a span of 15 bases. Germline V lookup: CDR1 SGHTA, CDR2 FQGNSA. CDR3 amino acids: CASSWIGGWADTQYF. For the CDR3, the DNA is TGTGCCAGCAGCTGGATCGGGGGTTGGGCAGATACGCAGTATTTT.

The chain is built from TRBV27 and TRBJ2-1; D is possibly TRBD2 (6 bases). V was clipped by 4 bases and J by 7 bases, with 29 bases between them. CDR3 length equals 19 residues. Germline assignment: CDR1 MNHEY and CDR2 SMNVEV (reference sequence). The CDR3: CASSSNRGTGVGRRNEQFF. The CDR3 nucleotides read TGTGCCAGCAGTTCGAACCGTGGGACGGGGGTCGGGCGGAGGAATGAGCAGTTCTTC.

This clonotype has only a few counts. The V call is TRBV20-1, the J call TRBJ2-7; TRBD2 agrees at 9 bases. J lost 1 base, V lost 0 bases, and 1 base had no gene match. CDR3 size: 14 residues. Looked up from germline, CDR1 is DFQATT and CDR2 is SNEGSKA (reference sequence). The CDR3 protein is CSARDSGGSYEQYF. The CDR3 bases are TGCAGTGCTAGAGATAGCGGGGGTTCCTACGAGCAGTACTTC.

This rearrangement joins TRBV4-1 to TRBJ2-7; 7 bases fit TRBD2. This CDR3 is 16 amino acids long. Germline CDR1 and CDR2: MGHRA and YSYEKL. Losses at the gene ends were 2 bases for V and 6 bases for J; bases not matched to a gene: 13. The CDR3 DNA sequence: TGCGCCAGCAGCCAACGGACGGCGGGACTACTAAGCGAGCAGTACTTC. Translation: CASSQRTAGLLSEQYF.

The CDR3 reads CASSFAGLGSVLNEQFF. As DNA, the CDR3 is TGTGCCAGCAGCTTCGCGGGACTAGGCTCGGTCCTCAATGAGCAGTTCTTC. This chain joins TRBV11-2 and TRBJ2-1; 8 bases line up with TRBD2. This CDR3 is 17 amino acids long. V trimming: 3 bases; J trimming: 6 bases; junction bases outside the gene matches: 13. Germline assignment: CDR1 SGHAT and CDR2 FQNNGV.

This clonotype showed up just a few times. V usage is TRBV7-2 and J usage is TRBJ2-4; tentative D call: TRBD2 (5 bases). The V gene lost 4 bases and the J gene lost 9 bases, with 16 bases spanning the gap. The length of the CDR3 is 14 residues. Germline assignment: CDR1 SGHTA and CDR2 FQGNSA. CDR3 DNA: TGTGCCAGCAGCTCCGAGGGTACCGGAGGCATTCAGTACTTC. This encodes CASSSEGTGGIQYF.

A word on this clonotype: This may be a read error: a much more frequent sequence differs by one nucleotide. This chain joins TRBV18 and TRBJ1-1; the match to TRBD1 covers 8 bases. This CDR3 is built from 15 residues. The germline V gene encodes CDR1 KGHSH and CDR2 LQKENI. CDR3 nucleotide sequence: TGTACCAGCTCACCCCGGACAGGGCTGGGCACTGAAGCTTTCTTT. Protein: CTSSPRTGLGTEAFF. Variable domain in full (rest from reference TRBV18 and TRBJ1-1): NAGVMQNPRHLVRRRGQEARLRCSPMKGHSHVYWYRQLPEEGLKFMVYLQKENIIDESGMPKERFSAEFPKEGPSILRIQQVVRGDSAAYFCTSSPRTGLGTEAFFGQGTRLTVV.

This clonotype was seen more than once but under ten times. The chain uses TRBV29-1 and TRBJ2-3; a weak D match, TRBD1 (6 bases). Germline V gene data show CDR1 as SQVTM and CDR2 as ANQGSEA. The CDR3 is 13 amino acids. Trimming left V 4 bases short and J 3 bases short, with 11 bases between. CDR3 nucleotides: TGCAGCGTTGTTGTACAGGGAACAGATACGCAGTATTTT. Translated, it gives CSVVVQGTDTQYF.

This chain uses TRBV7-9 with TRBJ2-7; TRBD1 matches at 12 bases. Germline V gene sequence: CDR1 SEHNR, CDR2 FQNEAQ (reference sequence). The CDR3 contains 15 residues. V dropped 8 bases and J dropped 4; count of bases not matched to a gene: 9. Written as DNA, the CDR3 is TGTGCCAGCGCTACTCCGGGACAGGGGGCTTACGAGCAGTACTTC. The encoded protein is CASATPGQGAYEQYF.

J is TRBJ1-1 and V is TRBV27; 9 nucleotides match TRBD1. The CDR3 contains 13 residues. Trimming cost V 6 bases and J 4 bases; bases outside gene matches: 3. CDR1 is MNHEY, CDR2 SMNVEV, per germline (reference sequence). DNA for the CDR3: TGTGCCAGCAGGATGACAGGGGGCACTGAAGCTTTCTTT. Translated, it gives CASRMTGGTEAFF.

This clonotype was counted between two and nine times. One end of the junction varies from germline; a read error may be responsible. The chain employs TRBV7-6 and TRBJ2-1; D ambiguous. Per the germline V gene, CDR1 is SGHVS and CDR2 is FNYEAQ. The CDR3 has 14 residues. The CDR3 region has the DNA TGTGCCAGCAGCAACCTAAGGAGCCACAAGGAGCAGTTCTTC. Residues: CASSNLRSHKEQFF.

This chain uses TRBV27 with TRBJ1-2; 7 positions agree with TRBD1. Unmatched junction bases numbered 9, after V lost 5 bases and J lost 6 bases. The germline CDR1 and CDR2 sequences are MNHEY and SMNVEV (reference sequence). CDR3 size: 14 residues. In nucleotides, the CDR3 is TGTGCCAGCAGTCTGGGTACAGGGGTTAATGGCTACACCTTC. This translates into CASSLGTGVNGYTF.

This clonotype showed up many times. This rearrangement joins TRBV4-3 to TRBJ1-1; D not certain. The CDR3 consists of 13 residues. Germline V gives CDR1 LGHNA, CDR2 YSLEER. Between the trimmed V and J ends, which lost 0 bases and 4 bases, there was a span of 6 bases. The CDR3 nucleotides read TGCGCCAGCAGCCAAGATTTAGGCACTGAAGCTTTCTTT. Protein: CASSQDLGTEAFF.

A few counts support this clonotype. The chain recombines TRBV18 with TRBJ2-5; D gene unclear. The J call may be wrong; the DNA end is better matched by TRBJ2-7. This CDR3 region has 14 residues. Germline-derived CDR1 and CDR2 are KGHSH and LQKENI. The DNA of the CDR3 is TGTGCCAGCTCACCACGTACGGATACCTACGAGCAGTACTTC. Protein: CASSPRTDTYEQYF.

Points on this clonotype: One junction end does not reproduce the germline sequence, and a read error may be involved. V is TRBV12-3 or TRBV12-4 and J is TRBJ2-5; D possibly corresponds to TRBD2 (6 bases). The CDR3 runs to 15 residues. CDR3 sequence reads: CASSSRGTDQETRYF. CDR3 DNA: TGTGCCAGCAGTAGCCGCGGGACGGATCAAGAGACCCGGTACTTC.

The chain carries TRBV5-6 and TRBJ2-3; D ambiguous. CDR1 is SGHDT and CDR2 is YYEEEE in the germline V gene. Deletions cut 0 bases from V and 2 bases from J, with 13 bases between. CDR3 size: 16 residues. DNA of the CDR3: TGTGCCAGCAGCTTGGGACATCAAGGCCTCACAGATACGCAGTATTTT. It is translated as CASSLGHQGLTDTQYF.

As for this clonotype: With a much larger clone just one base away, this may be a read error. The rearrangement joins TRBV5-1 to TRBJ1-1; the D gene is possibly TRBD1 (6 bases). CDR1 is SGHRS, CDR2 YFSETQ, per germline. The CDR3 is made up of 12 amino acids. Trimming removed 7 bases at V and 6 bases at J, with 13 bases between. CDR3 sequence reads: CASCYGQSEAFF. CDR3 nucleotide sequence: TGCGCCAGCTGCTATGGACAGTCTGAAGCTTTCTTT.

This chain uses TRBV20-1 with TRBJ2-1; 8 nucleotides agree with TRBD1. Germline assignment: CDR1 DFQATT and CDR2 SNEGSKA (reference sequence). V was pared by 6 bases and J by 4 bases, with 5 bases of the junction left unmatched. The CDR3 length is 13 residues. The CDR3 region is CSAPGQEYNEQFF. CDR3 DNA: TGCAGTGCACCGGGACAGGAGTACAATGAGCAGTTCTTC.

The J gene is TRBJ1-1, the V gene TRBV29-1, with TRBD1 as a possible D gene (5 bases). Germline-derived CDR1 and CDR2 are SQVTM and ANQGSEA. With 7 bases removed from V and 0 bases from J, the gap between germline ends came to 15 bases. This CDR3 region has 14 residues. The CDR3 here is CSGAGRTMNTEAFF. The CDR3 DNA reads TGCAGCGGCGCGGGACGGACCATGAACACTGAAGCTTTCTTT.

The J gene is TRBJ1-2, the V gene TRBV4-1, with a possible D match to TRBD1 (6 bases). The CDR3 is 13 amino acids. Trimming took off 1 base at V and 7 bases at J, with 10 bases between the two ends. The V gene's germline CDR1 is MGHRA and CDR2 YSYEKL. CDR3 in DNA: TGCGCCAGCAGCCAAGCCGGGACAAGTGGCTACACCTTC. Its translation: CASSQAGTSGYTF.

The chain has TRBV5-1 and TRBJ2-5; D gene uncertain. V was cut by 4 bases and J by 3 bases, with 10 bases left in between. This CDR3 comprises 13 residues. In germline, CDR1 is SGHRS, CDR2 YFSETQ. The CDR3 sequence: CASSPSLKETQYF. The CDR3 coding sequence is TGCGCCAGCAGCCCCTCATTGAAAGAGACCCAGTACTTC.

The rearrangement uses TRBV5-1 and TRBJ2-4, with TRBD1 identical over 10 bases. Near its end, the DNA agrees better with TRBJ2-7, so the J call may be wrong. The CDR3 loop spans 14 amino acids. Germline loops: CDR1 SGHRS, CDR2 YFSETQ. Here the CDR3 DNA reads TGCGCCAGCAGCGGACAGGGGGTAAACTACGAGCAGTACTTC. Its translation is CASSGQGVNYEQYF.

This clonotype occurred a few times. The CDR3: CASSLVQEFSGNTIYF. For the CDR3, the DNA is TGTGCCAGCAGTTTAGTCCAGGAATTCTCTGGAAACACCATATATTTT. The V gene is TRBV12-3 or TRBV12-4, the J gene TRBJ1-3, with no clear D. V was pared by 1 base and J by 0 bases, with 10 bases between. The CDR3 spans 16 residues.

Of note for this clonotype: This may come from a read error, since a much larger clone is one base off. V is TRBV18 and J is TRBJ2-5, with D maybe TRBD2 (5 bases). The tail of the sequence fits TRBJ2-7 better, so the J call may be wrong. Germline V lookup: CDR1 KGHSH, CDR2 LQKENI. CDR3 size: 14 residues. CDR3 coding DNA: TGTGCCGGCTCACCACTAGAGACGTCGGACGAGCAGTACTTC. Its protein product is CAGSPLETSDEQYF.

The J gene is TRBJ1-5, the V gene TRBV6-5; D is ambiguous. V lost 8 bases to trimming and J lost 10 bases, with 9 bases between them. The CDR3 is 10 amino acids. The germline V gene encodes CDR1 MNHEY and CDR2 SVGAGI. Here the CDR3 reads CASGPYPQHF. The CDR3 nucleotides are TGTGCCAGCGGACCGTATCCCCAGCATTTT.